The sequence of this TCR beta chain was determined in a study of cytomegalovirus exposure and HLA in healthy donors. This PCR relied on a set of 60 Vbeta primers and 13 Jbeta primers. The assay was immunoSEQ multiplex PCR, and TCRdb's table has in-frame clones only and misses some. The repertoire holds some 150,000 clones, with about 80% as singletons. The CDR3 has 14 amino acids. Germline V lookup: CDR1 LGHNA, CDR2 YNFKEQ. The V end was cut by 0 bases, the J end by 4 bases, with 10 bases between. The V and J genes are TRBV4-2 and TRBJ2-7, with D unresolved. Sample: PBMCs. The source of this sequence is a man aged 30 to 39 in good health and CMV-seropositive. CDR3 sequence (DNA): TGTGCCAGCAGCCAAGAGAGCCAAGTTTACGAGCAGTACTTC. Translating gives CASSQESQVYEQYF.